The next 9 T cell receptor beta chains were all read from a single sample in a study of PD-1 blockade in mismatch repair-deficient tumors. This table comes from immunoSEQ multiplex PCR, and its TCRdb copy is limited to in-frame clones, with some not included. Of 25,000 to 30,000 clones listed, 65% to 85% are singletons. Material: PBMCs, obtained before pembrolizumab treatment. The source of these receptors is an adult with mismatch repair-deficient cancer.

The V gene is TRBV28, the J gene TRBJ2-5; TRBD2 matches at 7 bases. Germline loops: CDR1 MDHEN, CDR2 SYDVKM. J lost 4 bases, V lost 6 bases, and 11 bases had no gene match. This CDR3 comprises 15 residues. CDR3 bases: TGTGCCAGCAGCACCACAATGGGGGGGTTAGAGACCCAGTACTTC. Protein: CASSTTMGGLETQYF.

The chain combines TRBV29-1 with TRBJ1-4, with 7 bases aligning to TRBD1. The trim removed 7 bases at V and 5 bases at J, leaving 7 bases unmatched. This CDR3 comprises 13 residues. CDR1 and CDR2 from the germline V gene are SQVTM and ANQGSEA. This CDR3 reads CSGATGWNEKLFF. In DNA form, the CDR3 reads TGCAGCGGTGCGACAGGGTGGAATGAAAAACTGTTTTTT.

This clone showed up just once. This chain links TRBV6-5 with TRBJ1-1, with 9 bases that match TRBD1. The ends lost 6 bases at V and 5 bases at J; junction bases unmatched: 7. Germline CDR1 is MNHEY and CDR2 is SVGAGI. The CDR3 extends over 14 amino acids. Here the CDR3 DNA reads TGTGCCAGCAGCTCTGGGACAGGGTTGACTGAAGCTTTCTTT. It specifies CASSSGTGLTEAFF.

The DNA for the CDR3 is TGTGCCTGGAGTGCCGGGACAGGGTCTGAAAAACTGTTTTTT. Translated: CAWSAGTGSEKLFF. V usage is TRBV30 and J usage is TRBJ1-4; 9 bases map to TRBD1. V lost 1 base to trimming and J lost 7 bases; unmatched junction nucleotides: 4. The CDR3 is made up of 14 amino acids. The germline V gene has CDR1 GTSNPN and CDR2 SVGIG (reference sequence). The full variable domain, rest sourced from reference TRBV30 and TRBJ1-4, is SQTIHQWPATLVQPVGSPLSLECTVEGTSNPNLYWYRQAAGRGLQLLFYSVGIGQISSEVPQNLSASRPQDRQFILSSKKLLLSDSGFYLCAWSAGTGSEKLFFGSGTQLSVL.

This rearrangement joins TRBV18 to TRBJ2-7; the match to TRBD1 covers 8 bases. CDR3 length: 14 amino acids. Germline lookup yields CDR1 KGHSH and CDR2 LQKENI. With 6 bases clipped from V and 2 bases from J, the junction kept 6 bases outside the gene matches. As DNA, the CDR3 is TGTGCCAGCTCGCCTAACAGGGGGACCTACGAGCAGTACTTC. It translates to CASSPNRGTYEQYF.

V usage is TRBV28 and J usage is TRBJ2-7; 8 bases fit TRBD2. CDR1 is MDHEN and CDR2 is SYDVKM in the germline V gene. CDR3 length: 14 residues. J was trimmed by 9 bases and V by 1 base; bases with no gene match: 8. CDR3 protein: CASSLSGGGRRQYF. In nucleotides, the CDR3 is TGTGCCAGCAGTTTATCGGGGGGGGGCAGGCGGCAGTACTTC.

The chain joins TRBV5-1 to TRBJ1-5; D is undetermined. Trimming left V 0 bases short and J 3 bases short, with 10 bases between. The CDR3 length is 15 residues. Germline V gene data show CDR1 as SGHRS and CDR2 as YFSETQ. As DNA, the CDR3 is TGCGCCAGCAGCTTGGTGGCAGGAAACAATCAGCCCCAGCATTTT. Residues: CASSLVAGNNQPQHF.

This chain links TRBV29-1 with TRBJ2-1; TRBD2 is a possible D gene (6 bases). With 8 bases removed from V and 2 bases from J, the gap between germline ends came to 22 bases. This CDR3 region has 16 residues. Germline V lookup: CDR1 SQVTM, CDR2 ANQGSEA. The CDR3: CSSPGRGSGAYNEQFF. The DNA for the CDR3 is TGCAGCTCTCCCGGACGGGGTAGCGGCGCCTACAATGAGCAGTTCTTC.

J is TRBJ2-1 and V is TRBV5-8; 10 nucleotides match TRBD2. V lost 3 bases to trimming and J lost 3 bases; unmatched junction nucleotides: 3. Germline-derived CDR1 and CDR2 are SGHTS and YDEGEE. The CDR3 is made up of 15 amino acids. The DNA of the CDR3 is TGTGCCAGCAGCTCTAGCGGGAGTCGCTACAATGAGCAGTTCTTC. Its protein product is CASSSSGSRYNEQFF.